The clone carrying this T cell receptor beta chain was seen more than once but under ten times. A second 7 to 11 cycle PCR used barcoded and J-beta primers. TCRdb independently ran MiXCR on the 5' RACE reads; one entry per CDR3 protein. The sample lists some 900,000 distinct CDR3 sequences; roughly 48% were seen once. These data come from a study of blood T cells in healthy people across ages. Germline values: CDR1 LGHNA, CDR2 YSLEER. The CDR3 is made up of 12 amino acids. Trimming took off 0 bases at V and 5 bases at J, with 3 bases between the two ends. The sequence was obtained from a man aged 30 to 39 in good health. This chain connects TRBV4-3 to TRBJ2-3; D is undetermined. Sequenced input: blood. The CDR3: CASSQDEDTQYF. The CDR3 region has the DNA TGCGCCAGCAGCCAAGATGAAGATACGCAGTATTTT.